This TCR beta chain stems from a study of T cell responses to AZD1222 COVID-19 vaccine. V lost 8 bases to trimming and J lost 1 base, with 8 bases between them. Germline loops: CDR1 MDHEN, CDR2 SYDVKM. This CDR3 comprises 12 residues. The data were produced by immunoSEQ multiplex PCR, yet TCRdb's version contains in-frame clones alone and is incomplete. The sample lists 75,000 to 90,000 clones, more than 85% occurring once. This specimen was peripheral blood, taken on day 0 of AZD1222 vaccination. This sequence was found in an adult in good health. The gene calls are TRBV28 and TRBJ1-2; no reliable D call. The CDR3, as DNA: TGTGCCAGCCAAAAAAATAACTATGGCTACACCTTC. As protein: CASQKNNYGYTF.